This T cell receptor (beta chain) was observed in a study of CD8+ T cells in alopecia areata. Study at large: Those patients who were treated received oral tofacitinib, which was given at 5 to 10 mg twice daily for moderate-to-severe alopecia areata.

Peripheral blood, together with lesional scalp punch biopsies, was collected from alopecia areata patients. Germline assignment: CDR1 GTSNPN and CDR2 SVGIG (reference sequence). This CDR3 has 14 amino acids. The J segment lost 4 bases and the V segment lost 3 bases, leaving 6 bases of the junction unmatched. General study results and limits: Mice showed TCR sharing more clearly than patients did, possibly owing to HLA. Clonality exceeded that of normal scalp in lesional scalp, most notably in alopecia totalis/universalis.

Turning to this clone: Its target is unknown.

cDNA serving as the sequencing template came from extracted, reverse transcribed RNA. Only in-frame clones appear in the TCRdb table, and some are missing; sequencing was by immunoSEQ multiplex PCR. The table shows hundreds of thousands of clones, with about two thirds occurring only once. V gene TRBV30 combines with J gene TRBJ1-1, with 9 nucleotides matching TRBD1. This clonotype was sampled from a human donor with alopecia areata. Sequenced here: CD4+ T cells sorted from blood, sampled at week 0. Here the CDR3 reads CAWRIDRGVTEAFF. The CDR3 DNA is TGTGCCTGGAGAATAGACAGGGGGGTCACTGAAGCTTTCTTT.